Listed here are 17 T cell receptor beta chains from one sample, sequenced in a study of cytomegalovirus exposure and HLA in healthy donors. Researchers ran the PCR with 60 Vbeta and 13 Jbeta primers. Assay used: immunoSEQ multiplex PCR; TCRdb lists only in-frame clones, some missing. The profile shows some 160,000 clones, 77% of them singletons. The sequencing sample was made of PBMCs. The receptors derive from a young woman in good health and CMV-seronegative.

This clone was found once. The chain has TRBV27 and TRBJ2-7; 11 bases align to TRBD2. Germline V lookup: CDR1 MNHEY, CDR2 SMNVEV (reference sequence). Trimming removed 5 bases from V and 1 base from J; junction bases left unmatched: 1. This CDR3 comprises 14 residues. In nucleotides, the CDR3 is TGTGCCAGCAGTGGACTAGCGGGTTCCTACGAGCAGTACTTC. Its protein is CASSGLAGSYEQYF.

This clone was recorded only once. The rearrangement links TRBV5-1 to TRBJ2-5, with D perhaps matching TRBD1 (5 bases). Germline CDR1 and CDR2: SGHRS and YFSETQ. This CDR3 has 16 residues. Trimming removed 0 bases from V and 4 bases from J, with 16 bases in between. CDR3 sequence: CASSLEGSTWGETQYF. CDR3 nucleotide sequence: TGCGCCAGCAGCTTGGAGGGGTCAACATGGGGAGAGACCCAGTACTTC.

About this clone itself: An end of the junction does not agree with germline; a read error may underlie this. The genes are TRBV27 and TRBJ1-2, with 7 bases fitting TRBD1. This CDR3 has 16 amino acids. Germline CDR1 reads MNHEY; CDR2 reads SMNVEV (reference sequence). As DNA, the CDR3 is TGTGCCAGCAGTTATAAAAGACAGGGAGATAACTATGGCTACCCCTTC. As protein: CASSYKRQGDNYGYPF.

This chain uses TRBV15 with TRBJ2-6; 8 bases are a match to TRBD1. This CDR3 spans 16 amino acids. The germline CDR1 and CDR2 sequences are LNHNV and YYDKDF (reference sequence). After removal of 2 bases from V and 2 bases from J, the junction contained 2 bases not matched to a gene. The CDR3 is CATSRTDRAGANVLTF. CDR3 DNA sequence: TGTGCCACCAGCAGAACGGACAGGGCTGGGGCCAACGTCCTGACTTTC.

The chain is built from TRBV7-9 and TRBJ1-1; D is unresolved. CDR1 is SEHNR, CDR2 FQNEAQ, per germline (reference sequence). Trimming shortened V by 1 base and J by 3 bases, and 6 bases separated the two germline ends. This CDR3 contains 13 residues. This CDR3 reads CASSLGLYTEAFF. The CDR3 DNA is TGTGCCAGCAGCTTAGGTTTATACACTGAAGCTTTCTTT.

V gene TRBV4-1 combines with J gene TRBJ2-6; no clear D gene. The CDR3 is made up of 15 amino acids. Trimming cost V 4 bases and J 0 bases, with 7 bases left between them. Germline V gives CDR1 MGHRA, CDR2 YSYEKL. CDR3 sequence (DNA): TGCGCCAGCAGCCGAGACCTCTCTGGGGCCAACGTCCTGACTTTC. Its protein product is CASSRDLSGANVLTF.

This rearrangement joins TRBV29-1 to TRBJ2-1; 8 nucleotides agree with TRBD2. The CDR3 is 13 residues long. The germline V gene has CDR1 SQVTM and CDR2 ANQGSEA. The chain's CDR3 is CTVRKAGEGEQFF. CDR3 bases: TGCACCGTGAGAAAAGCGGGAGAAGGTGAGCAGTTCTTC.

The chain uses TRBV4-1 and TRBJ2-7, with TRBD2 as a possible D gene (5 bases). The germline V and J ends were trimmed by 3 bases and 7 bases, with 13 bases remaining between them. Germline lookup yields CDR1 MGHRA and CDR2 YSYEKL. The CDR3 is made up of 13 amino acids. This CDR3 is CASSQRRLGEQYF. The CDR3 DNA follows: TGCGCCAGCAGCCAGAGGAGGTTGGGGGAGCAGTACTTC.

Turning to this clone: One junction end disagrees with the germline gene, perhaps due to a read error. J is TRBJ1-2 and V is TRBV5-4, with 7 bases aligning to TRBD1. This CDR3 has 13 residues. Germline V gives CDR1 SGHNT, CDR2 YYREEE (reference sequence). The CDR3 protein is CASSLEQGNRYPF. As DNA, the CDR3 is TGTGCCAGCAGCTTGGAACAGGGGAATCGCTACCCCTTC.

This chain uses TRBV19 with TRBJ2-2, with 11 bases fitting TRBD2. The CDR3 is 15 residues long. The germline gives CDR1 LNHDA, CDR2 SQIVND (reference sequence). V dropped 9 bases and J dropped 3; count of bases not matched to a gene: 6. The CDR3 DNA reads TGTGCCAGCTTCCTAGCGGGAGGTTACACCGGGGAGCTGTTTTTT. It translates to CASFLAGGYTGELFF.

This clone was counted between two and nine times. The genes are TRBV29-1 and TRBJ1-4; perhaps TRBD1 as D (5 bases). Germline assignment: CDR1 SQVTM and CDR2 ANQGSEA. V lost 6 bases to trimming and J lost 0 bases, with 17 bases between them. The length of the CDR3 is 16 residues. CDR3 coding DNA: TGCAGCGTCTACGCCAACTGGGGGGCAACTAATGAAAAACTGTTTTTT. Its translation is CSVYANWGATNEKLFF.

This rearrangement joins TRBV4-3 to TRBJ2-2; TRBD2 might be the D (5 bases). The V gene's germline CDR1 is LGHNA and CDR2 YSLEER. V dropped 1 base and J dropped 4 bases, with 10 bases sitting between them. This CDR3 contains 15 residues. The CDR3: CASSQGGGFTGELFF. The CDR3 DNA sequence: TGCGCCAGCAGCCAAGGCGGCGGGTTCACCGGGGAGCTGTTTTTT.

The chain couples TRBV29-1 to TRBJ2-7, with TRBD1 identical over 12 bases. The ends lost 6 bases at V and 7 bases at J; junction bases unmatched: 13. This CDR3 has 15 amino acids. From germline, CDR1 is SQVTM and CDR2 ANQGSEA. CDR3 nucleotide sequence: TGCAGCGTGGATTACTGGGACAGGGGGCGGCGGGAGCAGTACTTC. As protein: CSVDYWDRGRREQYF.

This chain links TRBV7-2 with TRBJ2-3, with TRBD2 matching 8 bases. CDR3 length: 14 residues. Losses at the gene ends were 4 bases for V and 4 bases for J; bases not matched to a gene: 4. Germline V lookup: CDR1 SGHTA, CDR2 FQGNSA. The CDR3 region is CASSSGLGADTQYF. In DNA, the CDR3 is TGTGCCAGCAGCTCGGGACTAGGGGCAGATACGCAGTATTTT.

The rearrangement links TRBV2 to TRBJ2-5; 11 bases line up with TRBD2. The better agreement between TRBJ2-7 and the DNA end casts doubt on the J call. Germline V gene data show CDR1 as SNHLY and CDR2 as FYNNEI. The CDR3 totals 15 residues. The CDR3 nucleotides read TGTGCCAGCAGTGATATAGCGGGGGGGTTTTACGAGCAGTACTTC. This codes for CASSDIAGGFYEQYF.

The chain combines TRBV5-1 with TRBJ1-6, with D unresolved. With 4 bases removed from V and 0 bases from J, the gap between germline ends came to 8 bases. This CDR3 region has 15 residues. The germline V gene has CDR1 SGHRS and CDR2 YFSETQ. The CDR3: CASSAISSYNSPLHF. For the CDR3, the DNA is TGCGCCAGCAGCGCTATAAGCTCCTATAATTCACCCCTCCACTTT.

The V call is TRBV19, the J call TRBJ2-2; 8 nucleotides agree with TRBD1. CDR1 is LNHDA, CDR2 SQIVND, per germline (reference sequence). This CDR3 has 14 amino acids. With 7 bases clipped from V and 7 bases from J, the junction kept 8 bases outside the gene matches. The CDR3 spells CASKVQGVVGELFF. The CDR3 coding sequence is TGTGCCAGTAAGGTACAGGGGGTGGTCGGGGAGCTGTTTTTT.